The text below deals with one TCR beta chain. Its recognized antigen is unknown. Nothing much larger sits one base from this clone, and base qualities are not available. The data stem from a study of long-term antiretroviral therapy in people with HIV (dated by TCRdb to 2021 to 2024). Background on the whole study: Collection of the earliest samples took place about a decade ahead of the 2015 WHO recommendation for immediate ART, at a time when ART was typically delayed until CD4 counts fell. Whether ART initiation and durable HIV suppression were associated with changes in peripheral blood TRB repertoire composition and diversity was tested in a retrospective serial study. The cohort contributed about 190 cryopreserved PBMC samples from 30 adults with confirmed HIV infection, collected serially over a mean of 6 years (range 1-12). Of the approximately 30 participants with HIV, 10 to 11 were female. No cross-contamination during QIAcube processing was shown when test extractions of a monoclonal T-cell line were performed alongside around 30 polyclonal samples. On the study overall, not on this receptor specifically: CDR3 length ranges in HIV repertoires were narrower than in controls, and network structure suggested an antigen-experienced repertoire with only a slight naive shift after ART. Inferences about post-ART repertoire changes are limited because no data were available on ART adherence, viral resistance or therapy changes. Expanded TRB clones identified before ART initiation dominated the repertoire across all time points, though the dominance fluctuated and decreased in many PLHIV after ART. The samples were dated from the mid-2000s to the late 2010s, and the ART regimens that were used may be less effective than current ART regimens. Since PBMC availability was limited, sequencing covered only the TCR beta chain, with no alpha chain pairing. Starting ART was linked to a significant rise in TRB diversity, yet even after long-term ART the diversity remained significantly lower than in transplant donor controls. Because pre-ART samples had limited cell numbers, profiling was done on unsorted PBMC rather than on sorted CD4+ and CD8+ T cells.

Ends trimmed: V by 6 bases, J by 0 bases; bases unmatched to a gene: 4. Inclusive of the bounding cysteine and phenylalanine, the CDR3 is 15 residues long. The entry retains the CDR3 DNA only, 45 bases that are in frame from base 1. Via the germline V gene, CDR1 is ENHRY and CDR2 SYGVKD. The immunoSEQ hsTCRB v3.0 assay was used at survey level resolution to sequence the TRB variable region. A depth of 40,000-50,000 T-cell genomes per sample was targeted for TRB sequencing. TRB libraries were pooled and sequenced on an Illumina MiSeq using a v3 150-cycle kit. Under the source paper's analysis protocol: Repertoire analysis was run in R within a reproducible Nextflow workflow that covered QC, data transformation and analysis. Custom analyses were implemented in LymphoSeq2, an R package for AIRR-Seq data exploration. Four samples that yielded fewer than 5000 total TRB sequences were excluded, so that approximately 200 HIV repertoires were analyzed. Among the approximately 190 retained HIV repertoires, about 59 were collected before ART initiation and approximately 130 were collected after ART initiation. Each repertoire was downsampled to 5000 TRB nucleotide sequences, and summary statistics were averaged across 100 downsampling iterations. TRB sequences were retained for analysis only if CDR3 regions of at least seven amino acids were present. Two measures captured diversity: a Shannon entropy-derived clonality score and the Gini coefficient. In the repertoire networks, any two of the top 5000 CDR3 amino acid sequences were connected whenever the two sequences differed by an edit distance of one. For TRB CDR3 amino acid sequences, GLIPH2 was used to predict antigen specificity groups and MHC restriction. To flag known CMV, EBV, HIV or tissue antigen associations, CDR3 amino acid sequences were matched against VDJdb and McPAS-TCR. Pre-ART, post-ART and control groups were compared with Wilcoxon signed-rank tests and Holm-Bonferroni correction. TCRdb obtained this table from immuneACCESS and retained in-frame rearrangements with V and J assigned. These tables miss some clones; where compared with another copy, unresolved V genes account for less than half of the shortfall, and the remainder is unexplained. Clone size and V and J calls were adopted from that table, with D and trimming inferred from the DNA. The table for this sample lists fewer than 40,000 clones; 86% of them were counted only once. Jointly, the top ten make up around 4.2% of the sample.

Inclusion was restricted to participants for whom at least one PBMC sample before ART initiation and at least two post-ART samples were available. Treatment was received in the United States of America by all participants with HIV. Before DNA extraction, cryopreserved samples of roughly 1-11 million PBMC were thawed and then washed. At the time of the earliest PBMC sample for each participant with HIV, ages ranged from roughly 23 to 60 years. Each participant contributed PBMC samples from 1-4 timepoints before ART initiation and 2-8 timepoints after ART initiation, with a median of 7 samples. Serial HIV viral load, CD4+ T-cell count, ART history and demographic data were obtained for every participant. Genomic DNA was extracted from unsorted PBMC with a Qiagen kit on a QIAcube, with processing performed in batches of 12 samples.

Sequenced material: unsorted PBMCs, taken just before starting antiretroviral therapy. The sequence is built from TRBV10-3 and TRBJ2-1, with 8 bases in between that match TRBD1. This receptor was identified in a woman in her late teens or twenties with HIV. The CDR3 sequence is CAIRGDRGSYNEQFF. The nucleotide sequence reads TGTGCCATCAGGGGCGACAGGGGCTCCTACAATGAGCAGTTCTTC.